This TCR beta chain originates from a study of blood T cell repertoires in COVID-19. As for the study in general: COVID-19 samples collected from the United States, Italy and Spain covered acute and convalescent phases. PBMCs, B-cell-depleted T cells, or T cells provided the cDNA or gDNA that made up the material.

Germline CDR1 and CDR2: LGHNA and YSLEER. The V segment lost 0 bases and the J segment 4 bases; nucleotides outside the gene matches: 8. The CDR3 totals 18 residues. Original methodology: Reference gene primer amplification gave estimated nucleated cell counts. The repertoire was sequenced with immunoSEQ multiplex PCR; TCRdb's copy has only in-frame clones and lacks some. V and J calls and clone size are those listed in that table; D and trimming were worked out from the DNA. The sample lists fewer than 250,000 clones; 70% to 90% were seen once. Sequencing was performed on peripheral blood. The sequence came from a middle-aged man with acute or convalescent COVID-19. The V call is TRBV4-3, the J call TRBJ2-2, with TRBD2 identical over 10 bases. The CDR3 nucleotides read TGCGCCAGCAGCCAAGATTCCCTAGCGGGAGATAGCACCGGGGAGCTGTTTTTT. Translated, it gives CASSQDSLAGDSTGELFF.